These 3 T cell receptor beta chains were all obtained from the same sample, sequenced in a study of human thymus T cells. The method was immunoSEQ multiplex PCR; TCRdb's version includes in-frame clones alone and lacks a portion of them. The sample lists roughly 120,000 clones, 90% to 95% seen once, with around 0.025% in the top ten. Resections removed during corrective heart surgery provided the thymus tissue used. The sequenced sample was thymus tissue. The receptors stem from a boy under two years old with a congenital heart defect but otherwise immunologically healthy.

The rearrangement links TRBV5-1 to TRBJ1-2; a weak D match, TRBD1 (6 bases). The germline CDR1 and CDR2 sequences are SGHRS and YFSETQ. V shed 5 bases and J shed 6 bases, with 14 bases lying between them. This CDR3 has 13 amino acids. The CDR3 protein is CASSPGGQNGYTF. The CDR3 coding sequence is TGCGCCAGCAGTCCCGGTGGACAGAATGGCTACACCTTC. The entire variable domain, with the rest obtained from reference TRBV5-1 and TRBJ1-2, is as follows: KAGVTQTPRYLIKTRGQQVTLSCSPISGHRSVSWYQQTPGQGLQFLFEYFSETQRNKGNFPGRFSGRQFSNSRSEMNVSTLELGDSALYLCASSPGGQNGYTFGSGTRLTVV.

CDR3 sequence: CASTGVEAFF. The CDR3 coding sequence is TGTGCCAGCACAGGTGTTGAAGCTTTCTTT. J is TRBJ1-1 and V is TRBV7-9; no clear D. The V gene lost 7 bases and the J gene lost 7 bases, with 7 bases spanning the gap. Germline values: CDR1 SEHNR, CDR2 FQNEAQ (reference sequence). The CDR3 totals 10 residues.

The CDR3 bases are TGCGCCAGCAGGGCCCGTCTGGGGTATGGCTACACCTTC. Translated: CASRARLGYGYTF. The rearrangement joins TRBV10-2 to TRBJ1-2; D remains ambiguous. The CDR3 consists of 13 residues. From germline, CDR1 is WSHSY and CDR2 SAAADI. Trimming stripped 6 bases from V and 5 bases from J, with 13 bases between.